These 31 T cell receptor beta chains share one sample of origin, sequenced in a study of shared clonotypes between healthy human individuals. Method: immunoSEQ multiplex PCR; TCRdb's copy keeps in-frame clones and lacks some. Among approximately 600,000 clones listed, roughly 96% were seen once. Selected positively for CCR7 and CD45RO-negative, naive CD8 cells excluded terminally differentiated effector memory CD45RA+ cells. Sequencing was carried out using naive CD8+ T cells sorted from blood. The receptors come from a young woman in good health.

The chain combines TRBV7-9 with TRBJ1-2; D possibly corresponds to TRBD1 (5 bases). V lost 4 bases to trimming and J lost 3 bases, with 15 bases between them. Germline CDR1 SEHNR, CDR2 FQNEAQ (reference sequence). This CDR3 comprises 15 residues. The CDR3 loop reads CASSWDGQGHYGYTF. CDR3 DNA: TGTGCCAGCAGCTGGGATGGGCAGGGCCACTATGGCTACACCTTC.

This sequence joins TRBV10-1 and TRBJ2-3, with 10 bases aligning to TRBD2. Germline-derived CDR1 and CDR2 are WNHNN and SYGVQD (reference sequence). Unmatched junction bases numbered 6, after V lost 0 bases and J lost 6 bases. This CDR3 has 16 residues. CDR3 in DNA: TGCGCCAGCAGTGAGTCAAGCGGGAGGGCCGGGGATACGCAGTATTTT. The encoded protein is CASSESSGRAGDTQYF.

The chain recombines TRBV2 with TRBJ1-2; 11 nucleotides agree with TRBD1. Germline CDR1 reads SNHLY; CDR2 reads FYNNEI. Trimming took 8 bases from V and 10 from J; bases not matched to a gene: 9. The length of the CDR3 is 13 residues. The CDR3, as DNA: TGTGCCAGCGATGGGACAGGGGGGCAGTTCTACACCTTC. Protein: CASDGTGGQFYTF.

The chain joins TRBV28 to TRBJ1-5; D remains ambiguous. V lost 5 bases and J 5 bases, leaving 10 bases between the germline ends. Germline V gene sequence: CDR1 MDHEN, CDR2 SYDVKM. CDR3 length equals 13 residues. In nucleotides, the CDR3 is TGTGCCAGCAGTCAATCTCTCTATCAGCCCCAGCATTTT. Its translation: CASSQSLYQPQHF.

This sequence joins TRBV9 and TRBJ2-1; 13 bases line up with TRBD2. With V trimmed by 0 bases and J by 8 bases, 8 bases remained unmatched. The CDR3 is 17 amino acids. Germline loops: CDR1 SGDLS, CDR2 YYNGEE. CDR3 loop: CASSVAGTSGKFDEQFF. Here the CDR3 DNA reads TGTGCCAGCAGCGTAGCCGGGACTAGCGGGAAATTCGATGAGCAGTTCTTC.

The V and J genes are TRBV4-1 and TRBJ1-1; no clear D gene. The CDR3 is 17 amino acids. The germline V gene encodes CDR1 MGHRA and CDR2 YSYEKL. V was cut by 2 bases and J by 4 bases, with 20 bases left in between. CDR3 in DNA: TGCGCCAGCAGCCAATCGGCAGTTTCCACCTTTAGCACTGAAGCTTTCTTT. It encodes CASSQSAVSTFSTEAFF.

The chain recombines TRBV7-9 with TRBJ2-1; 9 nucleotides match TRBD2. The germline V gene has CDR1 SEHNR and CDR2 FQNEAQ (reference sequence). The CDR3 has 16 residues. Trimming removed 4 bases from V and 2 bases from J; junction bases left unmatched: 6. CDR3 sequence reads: CASSSSSGITYNEQFF. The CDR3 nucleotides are TGTGCCAGCAGCTCATCTAGCGGGATCACCTACAATGAGCAGTTCTTC. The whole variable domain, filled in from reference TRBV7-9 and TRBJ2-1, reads DTGVSQNPRHKITKRGQNVTFRCDPISEHNRLYWYRQTLGQGPEFLTYFQNEAQLEKSRLLSDRFSAERPKGSFSTLEIQRTEQGDSAMYLCASSSSSGITYNEQFFGPGTRLTVL.

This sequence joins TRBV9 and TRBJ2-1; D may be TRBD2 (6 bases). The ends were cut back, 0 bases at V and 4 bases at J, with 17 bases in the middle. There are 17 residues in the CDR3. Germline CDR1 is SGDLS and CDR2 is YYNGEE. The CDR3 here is CASSVDPGEGFYNEQFF. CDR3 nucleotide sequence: TGTGCCAGCAGCGTAGATCCGGGAGAGGGGTTTTACAATGAGCAGTTCTTC. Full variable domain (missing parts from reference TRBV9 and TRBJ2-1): DSGVTQTPKHLITATGQRVTLRCSPRSGDLSVYWYQQSLDQGLQFLIQYYNGEERAKGNILERFSAQQFPDLHSELNLSSLELGDSALYFCASSVDPGEGFYNEQFFGPGTRLTVL.

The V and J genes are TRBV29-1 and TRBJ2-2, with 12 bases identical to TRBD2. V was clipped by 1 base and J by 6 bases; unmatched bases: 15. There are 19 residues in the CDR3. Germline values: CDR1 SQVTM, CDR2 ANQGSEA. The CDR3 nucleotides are TGCAGCGTTGAAGGAACGGCTAGCGGGAGGGCCGGGGTCGCCGGGGAGCTGTTTTTT. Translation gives CSVEGTASGRAGVAGELFF.

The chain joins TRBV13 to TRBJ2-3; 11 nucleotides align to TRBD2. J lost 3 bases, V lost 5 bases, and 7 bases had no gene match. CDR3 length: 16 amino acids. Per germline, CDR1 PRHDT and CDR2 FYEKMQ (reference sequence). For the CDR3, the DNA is TGTGCCAGCAGCCTCATAGCGGGAGGGCCTACAGATACGCAGTATTTT. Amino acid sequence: CASSLIAGGPTDTQYF.

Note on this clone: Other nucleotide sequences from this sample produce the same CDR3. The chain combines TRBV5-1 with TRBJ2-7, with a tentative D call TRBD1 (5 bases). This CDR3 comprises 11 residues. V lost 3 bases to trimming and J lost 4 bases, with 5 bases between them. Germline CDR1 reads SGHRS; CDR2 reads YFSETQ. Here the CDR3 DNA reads TGCGCCAGCAGCTCAGGGTACGAGCAGTACTTC. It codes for CASSSGYEQYF. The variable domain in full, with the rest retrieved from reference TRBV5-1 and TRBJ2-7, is KAGVTQTPRYLIKTRGQQVTLSCSPISGHRSVSWYQQTPGQGLQFLFEYFSETQRNKGNFPGRFSGRQFSNSRSEMNVSTLELGDSALYLCASSSGYEQYFGPGTRLTVT.

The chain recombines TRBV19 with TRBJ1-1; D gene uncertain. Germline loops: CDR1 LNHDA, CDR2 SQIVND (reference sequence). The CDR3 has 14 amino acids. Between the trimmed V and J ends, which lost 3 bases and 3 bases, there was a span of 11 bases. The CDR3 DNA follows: TGTGCCAGTAGTATTTATGGGGTGGACACTGAAGCTTTCTTT. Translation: CASSIYGVDTEAFF.

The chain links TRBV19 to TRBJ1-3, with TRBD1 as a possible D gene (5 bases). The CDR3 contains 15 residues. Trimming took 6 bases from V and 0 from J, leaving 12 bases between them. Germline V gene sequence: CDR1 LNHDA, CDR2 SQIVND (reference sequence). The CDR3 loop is CASREGTSSGNTIYF. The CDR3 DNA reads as TGTGCCAGTAGAGAGGGGACCTCCTCTGGAAACACCATATATTTT.

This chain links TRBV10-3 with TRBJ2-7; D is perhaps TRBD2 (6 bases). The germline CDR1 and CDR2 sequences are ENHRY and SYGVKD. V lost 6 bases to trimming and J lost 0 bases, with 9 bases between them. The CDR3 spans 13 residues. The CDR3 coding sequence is TGTGCCATCAGCTTAGCGGACTCCTACGAGCAGTACTTC. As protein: CAISLADSYEQYF.

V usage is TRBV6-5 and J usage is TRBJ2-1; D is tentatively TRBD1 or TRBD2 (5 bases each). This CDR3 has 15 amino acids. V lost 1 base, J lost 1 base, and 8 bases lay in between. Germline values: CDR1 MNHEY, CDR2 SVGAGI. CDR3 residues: CASSYLGESYNEQFF. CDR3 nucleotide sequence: TGTGCCAGCAGTTACTTGGGGGAGTCCTACAATGAGCAGTTCTTC.

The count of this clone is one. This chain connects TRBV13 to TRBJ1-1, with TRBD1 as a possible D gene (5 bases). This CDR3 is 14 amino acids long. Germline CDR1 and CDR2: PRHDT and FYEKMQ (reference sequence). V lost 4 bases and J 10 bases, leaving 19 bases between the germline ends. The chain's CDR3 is CASSSEDIPPGAFF. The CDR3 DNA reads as TGTGCCAGCAGCTCCGAGGACATCCCCCCTGGAGCTTTCTTT.

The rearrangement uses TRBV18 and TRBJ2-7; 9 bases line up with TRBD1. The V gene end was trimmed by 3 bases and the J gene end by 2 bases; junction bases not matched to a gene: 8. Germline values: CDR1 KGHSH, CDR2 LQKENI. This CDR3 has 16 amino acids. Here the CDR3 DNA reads TGTGCCAGCTCACCCGAACCGGGACAGGGTACCTACGAGCAGTACTTC. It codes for CASSPEPGQGTYEQYF.

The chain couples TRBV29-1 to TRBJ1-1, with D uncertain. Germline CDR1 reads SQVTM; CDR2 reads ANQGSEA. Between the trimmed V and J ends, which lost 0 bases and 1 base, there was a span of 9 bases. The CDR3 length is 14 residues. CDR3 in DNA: TGCAGCGTTGAAGAAAGCCCCTGGAACACTGAAGCTTTCTTT. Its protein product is CSVEESPWNTEAFF. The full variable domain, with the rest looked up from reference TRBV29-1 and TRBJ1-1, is SAVISQKPSRDICQRGTSLTIQCQVDSQVTMMFWYRQQPGQSLTLIATANQGSEATYESGFVIDKFPISRPNLTFSTLTVSNMSPEDSSIYLCSVEESPWNTEAFFGQGTRLTVV.

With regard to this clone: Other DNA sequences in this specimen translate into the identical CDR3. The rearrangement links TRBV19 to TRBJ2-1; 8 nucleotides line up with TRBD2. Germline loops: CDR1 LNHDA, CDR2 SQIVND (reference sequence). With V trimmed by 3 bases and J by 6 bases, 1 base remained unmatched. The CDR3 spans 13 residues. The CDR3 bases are TGTGCCAGTAGTATCGGACTAGCCAATGAGCAGTTCTTC. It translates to CASSIGLANEQFF.

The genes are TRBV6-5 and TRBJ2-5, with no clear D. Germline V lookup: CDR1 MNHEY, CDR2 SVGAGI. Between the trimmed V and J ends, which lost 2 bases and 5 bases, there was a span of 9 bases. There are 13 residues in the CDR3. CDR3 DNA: TGTGCCAGCAGTTACGGGCCGAGGGAGACCCAGTACTTC. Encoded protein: CASSYGPRETQYF.

CDR3: CASTLGWVDTQYF. In nucleotides, the CDR3 is TGTGCCAGCACCCTCGGATGGGTAGATACGCAGTATTTT. This chain uses TRBV7-9 with TRBJ2-3, with D unresolved. V was pared by 7 bases and J by 5 bases, with 13 bases between. The CDR3 extends over 13 amino acids. The germline V gene encodes CDR1 SEHNR and CDR2 FQNEAQ (reference sequence).

CDR3 sequence reads: CATLPVGETQYF. CDR3 in DNA: TGTGCCACCCTCCCGGTGGGAGAGACCCAGTACTTC. This rearrangement joins TRBV28 to TRBJ2-5; no reliable D call. V lost 10 bases and J lost 4, with 13 bases in between. This CDR3 is built from 12 residues. Germline V CDR1 and CDR2: MDHEN, SYDVKM.

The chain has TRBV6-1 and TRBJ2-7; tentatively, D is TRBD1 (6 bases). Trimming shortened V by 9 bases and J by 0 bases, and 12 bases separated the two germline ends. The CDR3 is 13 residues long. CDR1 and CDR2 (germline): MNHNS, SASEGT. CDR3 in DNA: TGTGCCAGTGGACAGCAAAGCTCCTACGAGCAGTACTTC. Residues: CASGQQSSYEQYF.

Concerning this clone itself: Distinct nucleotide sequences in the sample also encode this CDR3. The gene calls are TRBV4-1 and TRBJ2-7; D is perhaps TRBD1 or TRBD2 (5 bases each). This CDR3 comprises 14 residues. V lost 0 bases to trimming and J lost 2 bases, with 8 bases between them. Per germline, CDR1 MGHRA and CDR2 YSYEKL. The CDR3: CASSQDGTTYEQYF. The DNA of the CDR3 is TGCGCCAGCAGCCAAGATGGGACCACCTACGAGCAGTACTTC.

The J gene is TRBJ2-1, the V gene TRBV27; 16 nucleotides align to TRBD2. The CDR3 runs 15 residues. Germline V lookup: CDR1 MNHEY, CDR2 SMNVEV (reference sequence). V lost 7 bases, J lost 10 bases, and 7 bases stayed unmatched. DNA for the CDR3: TGTGCCAGCAATACCGGGACTAGCGGGAGGGGAGAGCAGTTCTTC. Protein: CASNTGTSGRGEQFF.

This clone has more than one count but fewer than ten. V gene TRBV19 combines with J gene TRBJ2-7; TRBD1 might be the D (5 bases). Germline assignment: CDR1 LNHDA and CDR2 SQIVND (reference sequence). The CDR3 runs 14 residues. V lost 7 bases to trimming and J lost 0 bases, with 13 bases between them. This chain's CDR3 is CASKEQASSYEQYF. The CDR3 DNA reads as TGTGCCAGTAAGGAACAGGCTAGCTCCTACGAGCAGTACTTC.

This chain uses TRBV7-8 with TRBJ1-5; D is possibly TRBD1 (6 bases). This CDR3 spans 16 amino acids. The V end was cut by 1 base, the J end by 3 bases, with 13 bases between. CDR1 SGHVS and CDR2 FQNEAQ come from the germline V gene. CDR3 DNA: TGTGCCAGCAGCTTAGAGGGAGGACAGCTCAATCAGCCCCAGCATTTT. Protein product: CASSLEGGQLNQPQHF.

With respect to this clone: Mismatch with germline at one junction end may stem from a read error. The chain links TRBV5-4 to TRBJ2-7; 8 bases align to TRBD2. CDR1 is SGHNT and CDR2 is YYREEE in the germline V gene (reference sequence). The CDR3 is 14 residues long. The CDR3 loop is CASSQPAGEDEQYF. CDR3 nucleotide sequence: TGCGCCAGCAGCCAACCAGCGGGAGAGGACGAGCAGTACTTC.

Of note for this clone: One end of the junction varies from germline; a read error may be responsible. The CDR3 nucleotides are TGTGCCAGTAGTACAGGGGGCGAGGGCAATCAGCCTCAGCATTTT. Amino acids: CASSTGGEGNQPQHF. The chain is built from TRBV19 and TRBJ1-5; 8 bases fit TRBD1. This CDR3 has 15 amino acids. Germline-derived CDR1 and CDR2 are LNHDA and SQIVND (reference sequence).

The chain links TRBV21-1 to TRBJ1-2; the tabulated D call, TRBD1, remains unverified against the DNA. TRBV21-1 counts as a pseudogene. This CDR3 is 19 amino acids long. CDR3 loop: CASSKALWLWQGKKCGYTF. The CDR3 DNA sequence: TGTGCCAGCAGCAAAGCTTTGTGGTTGTGGCAGGGTAAAAAGTGTGGCTACACCTTC.

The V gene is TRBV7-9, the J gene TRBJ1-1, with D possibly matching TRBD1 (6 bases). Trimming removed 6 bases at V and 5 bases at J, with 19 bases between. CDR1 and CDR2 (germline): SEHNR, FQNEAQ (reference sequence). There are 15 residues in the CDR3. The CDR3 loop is CASSSVAGAETEAFF. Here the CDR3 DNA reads TGTGCCAGCAGTTCCGTAGCAGGGGCGGAAACTGAAGCTTTCTTT. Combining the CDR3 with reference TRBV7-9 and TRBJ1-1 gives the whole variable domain DTGVSQNPRHKITKRGQNVTFRCDPISEHNRLYWYRQTLGQGPEFLTYFQNEAQLEKSRLLSDRFSAERPKGSFSTLEIQRTEQGDSAMYLCASSSVAGAETEAFFGQGTRLTVV.